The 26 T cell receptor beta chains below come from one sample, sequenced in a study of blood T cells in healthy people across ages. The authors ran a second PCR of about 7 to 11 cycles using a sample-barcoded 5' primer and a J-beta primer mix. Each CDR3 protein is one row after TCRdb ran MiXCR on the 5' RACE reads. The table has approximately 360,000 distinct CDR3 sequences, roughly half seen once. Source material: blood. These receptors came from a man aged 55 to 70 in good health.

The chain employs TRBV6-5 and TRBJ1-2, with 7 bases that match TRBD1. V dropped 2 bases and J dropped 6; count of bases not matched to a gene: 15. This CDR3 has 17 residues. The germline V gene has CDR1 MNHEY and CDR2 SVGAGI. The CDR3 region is CASSYRRKGAGENGYTF. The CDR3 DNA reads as TGTGCCAGCAGTTACCGTCGGAAGGGGGCGGGTGAGAATGGCTACACCTTC.

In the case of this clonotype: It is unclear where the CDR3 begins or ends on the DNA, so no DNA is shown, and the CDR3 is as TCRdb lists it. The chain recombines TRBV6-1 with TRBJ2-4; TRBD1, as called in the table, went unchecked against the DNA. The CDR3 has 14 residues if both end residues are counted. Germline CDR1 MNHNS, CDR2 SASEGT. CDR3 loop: CASSTSTGDREQYF.

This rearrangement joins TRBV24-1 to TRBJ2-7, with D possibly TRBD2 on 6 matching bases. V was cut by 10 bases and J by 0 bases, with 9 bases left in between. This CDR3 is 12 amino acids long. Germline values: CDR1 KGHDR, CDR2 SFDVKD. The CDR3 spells CATAGSSYEQYF. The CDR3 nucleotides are TGTGCCACGGCGGGAAGCTCCTACGAGCAGTACTTC.

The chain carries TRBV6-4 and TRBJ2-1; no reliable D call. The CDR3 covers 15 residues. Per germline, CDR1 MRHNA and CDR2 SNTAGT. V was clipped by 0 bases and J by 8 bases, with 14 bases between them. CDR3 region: CASSDSSAKLDEQFF. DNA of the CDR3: TGTGCCAGCAGTGACTCGAGTGCGAAGTTGGATGAGCAGTTCTTC.

The CDR3 protein is CASSLEGGPLYGYTF. As DNA, the CDR3 is TGTGCCAGCAGCTTAGAGGGGGGACCGTTATATGGCTACACCTTC. This chain links TRBV11-2 with TRBJ1-2; D is possibly TRBD1 (5 bases). The V gene's germline CDR1 is SGHAT and CDR2 FQNNGV. V gave up 0 bases and J gave up 5 bases, with 13 bases separating them. This CDR3 has 15 amino acids.

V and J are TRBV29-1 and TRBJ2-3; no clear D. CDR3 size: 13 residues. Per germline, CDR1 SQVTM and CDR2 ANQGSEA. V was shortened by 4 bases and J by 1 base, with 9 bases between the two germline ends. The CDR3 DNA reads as TGCAGCGTTGTCCTCTCGGGCACAGATACGCAGTATTTT. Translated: CSVVLSGTDTQYF.

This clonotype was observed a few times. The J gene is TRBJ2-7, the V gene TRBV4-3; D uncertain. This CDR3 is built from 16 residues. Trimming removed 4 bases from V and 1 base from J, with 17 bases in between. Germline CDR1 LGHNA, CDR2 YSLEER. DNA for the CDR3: TGCGCCAGCAGCCGAACGGATCTTAAGGCGTCCTACGAGCAGTACTTC. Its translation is CASSRTDLKASYEQYF.

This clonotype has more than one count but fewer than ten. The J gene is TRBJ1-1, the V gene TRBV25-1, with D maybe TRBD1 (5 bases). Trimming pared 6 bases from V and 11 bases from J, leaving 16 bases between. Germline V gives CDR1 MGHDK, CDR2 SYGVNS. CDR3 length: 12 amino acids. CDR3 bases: TGTGCCAGCAGCCCCCGGGGGGAGTTTGCTTTCTTT. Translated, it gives CASSPRGEFAFF.

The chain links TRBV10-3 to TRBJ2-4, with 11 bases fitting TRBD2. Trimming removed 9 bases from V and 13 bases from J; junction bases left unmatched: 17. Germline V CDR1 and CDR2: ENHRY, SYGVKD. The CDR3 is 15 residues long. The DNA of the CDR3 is TGTGCCATACGATCGACTAGCGGGAACTCGGGAGAGCAGTACTTC. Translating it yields CAIRSTSGNSGEQYF.

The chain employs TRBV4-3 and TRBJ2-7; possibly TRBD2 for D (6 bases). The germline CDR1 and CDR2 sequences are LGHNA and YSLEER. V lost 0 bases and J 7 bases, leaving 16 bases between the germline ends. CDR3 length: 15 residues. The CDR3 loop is CASSQDRGASGEQYF. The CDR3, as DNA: TGCGCCAGCAGCCAAGATCGCGGGGCTTCGGGGGAGCAGTACTTC.

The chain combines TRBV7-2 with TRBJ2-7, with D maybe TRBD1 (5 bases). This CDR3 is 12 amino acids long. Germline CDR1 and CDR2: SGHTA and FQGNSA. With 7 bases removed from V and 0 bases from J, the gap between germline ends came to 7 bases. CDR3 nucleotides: TGTGCCAGCAAAGGGGACTCCTACGAGCAGTACTTC. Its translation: CASKGDSYEQYF. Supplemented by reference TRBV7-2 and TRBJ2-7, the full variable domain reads GAGVSQSPSNKVTEKGKDVELRCDPISGHTALYWYRQSLGQGLEFLIYFQGNSAPDKSGLPSDRFSAERTGGSVSTLTIQRTQQEDSAVYLCASKGDSYEQYFGPGTRLTVT.

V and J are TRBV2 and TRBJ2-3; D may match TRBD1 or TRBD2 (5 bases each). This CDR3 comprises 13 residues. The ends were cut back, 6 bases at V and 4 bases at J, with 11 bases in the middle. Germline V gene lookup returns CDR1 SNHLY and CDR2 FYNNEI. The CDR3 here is CASRSGRADTQYF. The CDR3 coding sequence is TGTGCCAGCAGGTCGGGGCGGGCAGATACGCAGTATTTT.

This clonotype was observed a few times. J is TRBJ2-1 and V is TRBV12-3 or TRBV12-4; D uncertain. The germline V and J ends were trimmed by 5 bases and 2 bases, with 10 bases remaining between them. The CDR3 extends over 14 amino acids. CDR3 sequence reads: CASSPRSTYNEQFF. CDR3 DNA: TGTGCCAGCAGTCCCCGTTCCACCTACAATGAGCAGTTCTTC.

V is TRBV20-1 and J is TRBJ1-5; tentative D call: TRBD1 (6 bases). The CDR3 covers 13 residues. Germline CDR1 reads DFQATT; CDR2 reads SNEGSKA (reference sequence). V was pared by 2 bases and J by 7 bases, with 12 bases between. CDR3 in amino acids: CSARRGVGQPQHF. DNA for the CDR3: TGCAGTGCTAGAAGGGGGGTCGGGCAGCCCCAGCATTTT.

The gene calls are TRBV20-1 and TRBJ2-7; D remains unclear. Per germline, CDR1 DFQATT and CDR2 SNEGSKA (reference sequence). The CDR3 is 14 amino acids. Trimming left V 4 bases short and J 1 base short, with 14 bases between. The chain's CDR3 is CSAMDPTNSYEQYF. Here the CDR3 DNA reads TGCAGTGCTATGGACCCGACGAATTCCTACGAGCAGTACTTC.

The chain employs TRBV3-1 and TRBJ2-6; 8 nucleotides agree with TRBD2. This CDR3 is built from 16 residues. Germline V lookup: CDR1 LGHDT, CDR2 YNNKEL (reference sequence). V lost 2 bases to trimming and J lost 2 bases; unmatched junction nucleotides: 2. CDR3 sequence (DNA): TGTGCCAGCAGCCAACCGGGGGGGCCTGGGGCCAACGTCCTGACTTTC. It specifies CASSQPGGPGANVLTF.

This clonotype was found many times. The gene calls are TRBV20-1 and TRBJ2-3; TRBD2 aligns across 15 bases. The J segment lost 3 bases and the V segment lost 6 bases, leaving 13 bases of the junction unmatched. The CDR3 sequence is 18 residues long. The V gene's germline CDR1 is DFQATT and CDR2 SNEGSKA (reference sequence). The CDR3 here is CSAPPPGTSGGWTDTQYF. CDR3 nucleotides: TGCAGTGCCCCACCACCCGGGACTAGCGGGGGGTGGACAGATACGCAGTATTTT.

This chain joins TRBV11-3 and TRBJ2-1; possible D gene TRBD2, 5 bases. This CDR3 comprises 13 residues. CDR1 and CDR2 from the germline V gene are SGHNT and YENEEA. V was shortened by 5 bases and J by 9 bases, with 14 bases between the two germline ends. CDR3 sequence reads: CASSEGSPSEQFF. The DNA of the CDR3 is TGTGCCAGCAGCGAGGGCTCCCCCAGTGAGCAGTTCTTC.

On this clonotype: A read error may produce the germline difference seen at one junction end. The CDR3 region is CAGSVVIEGYTF. Here the CDR3 DNA reads TGTGCCGGCAGCGTCGTGATAGAGGGCTACACCTTC. The chain couples TRBV2 to TRBJ1-2; D is unclear. There are 12 residues in the CDR3. Per the germline V gene, CDR1 is SNHLY and CDR2 is FYNNEI.

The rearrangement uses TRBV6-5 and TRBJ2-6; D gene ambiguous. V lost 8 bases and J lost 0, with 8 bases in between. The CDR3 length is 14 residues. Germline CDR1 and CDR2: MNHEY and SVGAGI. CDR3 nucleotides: TGTGCCAGCGGGTATGGCTCTGGGGCCAACGTCCTGACTTTC. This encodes CASGYGSGANVLTF.

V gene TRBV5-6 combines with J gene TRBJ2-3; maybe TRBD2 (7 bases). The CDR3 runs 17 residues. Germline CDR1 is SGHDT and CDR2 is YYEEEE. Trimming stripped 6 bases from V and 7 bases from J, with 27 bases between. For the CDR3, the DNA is TGTGCCAGCAACATCGGGGGGCCAAAGATATTGGCACATACGCAGTATTTT. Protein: CASNIGGPKILAHTQYF.

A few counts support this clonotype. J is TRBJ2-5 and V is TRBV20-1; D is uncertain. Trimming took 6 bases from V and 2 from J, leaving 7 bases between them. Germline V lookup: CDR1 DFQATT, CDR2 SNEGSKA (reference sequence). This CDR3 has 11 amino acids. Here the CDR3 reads CSATPQETQYF. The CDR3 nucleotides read TGCAGTGCCACTCCTCAAGAGACCCAGTACTTC.

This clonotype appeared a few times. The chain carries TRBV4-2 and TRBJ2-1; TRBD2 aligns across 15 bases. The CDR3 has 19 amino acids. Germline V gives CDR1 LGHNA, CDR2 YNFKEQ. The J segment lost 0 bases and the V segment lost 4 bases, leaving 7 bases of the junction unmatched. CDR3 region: CASSRAGTSGGSSYNEQFF. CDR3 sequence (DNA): TGTGCCAGCAGCCGAGCCGGGACTAGCGGGGGGAGCTCCTACAATGAGCAGTTCTTC.

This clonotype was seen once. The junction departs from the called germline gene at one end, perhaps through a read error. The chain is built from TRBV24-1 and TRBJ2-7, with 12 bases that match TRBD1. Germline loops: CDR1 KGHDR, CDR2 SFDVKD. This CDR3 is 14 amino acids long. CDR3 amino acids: CATSGGQGAYEQYF. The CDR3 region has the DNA TGTGCCACCAGTGGGGGACAGGGGGCCTATGAGCAGTACTTC.

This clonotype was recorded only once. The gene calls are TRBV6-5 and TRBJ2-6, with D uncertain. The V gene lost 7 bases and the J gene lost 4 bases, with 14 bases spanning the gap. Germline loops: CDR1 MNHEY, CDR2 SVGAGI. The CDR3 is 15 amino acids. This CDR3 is CASTEVAPGANVLTF. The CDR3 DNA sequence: TGTGCCAGCACCGAAGTTGCTCCAGGGGCCAACGTCCTGACTTTC.

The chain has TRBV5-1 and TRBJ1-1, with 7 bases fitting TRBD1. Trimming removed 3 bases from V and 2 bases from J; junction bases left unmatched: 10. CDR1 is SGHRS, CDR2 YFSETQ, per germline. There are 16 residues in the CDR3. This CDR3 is CASSSTLGGGNTEAFF. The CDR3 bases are TGCGCCAGCAGCTCCACCCTGGGAGGGGGCAACACTGAAGCTTTCTTT. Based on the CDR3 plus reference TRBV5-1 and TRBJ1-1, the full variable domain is KAGVTQTPRYLIKTRGQQVTLSCSPISGHRSVSWYQQTPGQGLQFLFEYFSETQRNKGNFPGRFSGRQFSNSRSEMNVSTLELGDSALYLCASSSTLGGGNTEAFFGQGTRLTVV.